The text below deals with one TCR beta chain. The target antigen is unknown. The CDR3 is 14 amino acids. The germline gives CDR1 SGHAT, CDR2 FQNNGV. Method: immunoSEQ multiplex PCR; TCRdb's copy keeps in-frame clones and lacks some. Among 130,000 to 150,000 clones listed, around nine tenths were seen once. This sample was taken from a study of graft-versus-host responses after intestinal transplantation. Study information: Among the recipients, all got anti-thymocyte globulin induction and then tacrolimus and steroids for roughly three years.

The chain uses TRBV11-2 and TRBJ2-5; D uncertain. The end of the DNA fits TRBJ2-7 better, so the J call may be wrong. This specimen was unstimulated CD4+ T cells sorted from spleen or lymph node cells, taken before intestinal transplant. The receptor was isolated from a human donor who received an intestinal transplant. In nucleotides, the CDR3 is TGTGCCAGCAGAGAGCGTCTTGTATCCTACGAGCAGTACTTC. Amino acids: CASRERLVSYEQYF.